This paragraph covers one T cell receptor beta chain sequence. The target antigen is unknown. Germline trimming cut 7 bases from V and 2 bases from J; bases unmatched to any gene: 6. The CDR3 is made up of 15 amino acids. Germline V CDR1 and CDR2: WSHSY, SAAADI. The primer mix had 60 Vbeta and 13 Jbeta primers. Sequenced by immunoSEQ multiplex PCR; TCRdb stores in-frame clones only, minus some. The sample shows roughly 200,000 clones, approximately 79% of them seen only once. The sample is drawn from a study of cytomegalovirus exposure and HLA in healthy donors. Overall study findings and caveats: Presence/absence analyses treated sequencing depth as roughly uniform across donors.

This chain uses TRBV10-2 with TRBJ2-5; 11 bases line up with TRBD1. The sequenced sample was PBMCs. The clonotype was recovered from a man aged 50 or older in good health and CMV-seronegative. CDR3 region: CASTERDRGQETQYF. The CDR3 DNA follows: TGCGCCAGCACCGAAAGGGACAGGGGGCAAGAGACCCAGTACTTC.